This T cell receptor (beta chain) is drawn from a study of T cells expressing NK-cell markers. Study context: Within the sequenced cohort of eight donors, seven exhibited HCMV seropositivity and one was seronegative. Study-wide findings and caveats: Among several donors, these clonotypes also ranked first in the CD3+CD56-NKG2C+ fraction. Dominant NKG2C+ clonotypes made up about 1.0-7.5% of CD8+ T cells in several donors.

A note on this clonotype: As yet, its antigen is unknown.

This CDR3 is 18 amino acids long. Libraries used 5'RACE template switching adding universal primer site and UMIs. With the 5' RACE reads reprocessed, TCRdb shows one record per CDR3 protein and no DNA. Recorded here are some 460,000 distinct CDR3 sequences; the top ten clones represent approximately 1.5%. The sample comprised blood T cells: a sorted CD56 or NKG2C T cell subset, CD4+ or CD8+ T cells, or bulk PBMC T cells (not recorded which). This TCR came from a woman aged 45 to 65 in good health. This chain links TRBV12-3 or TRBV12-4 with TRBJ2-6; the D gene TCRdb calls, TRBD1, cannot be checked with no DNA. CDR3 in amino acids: CASSFPYRDRAGANVLTF.